The T cell receptor (beta chain) described here comes from a study of cytomegalovirus exposure and HLA in healthy donors. Across the study: In a previous analysis, 117 million unique TCR beta sequences were found from 150 million to 200 million T cells. Findings of the study overall: Indistinguishable V segments such as TRBV6-2 and TRBV6-3 were excluded. Serostatus for CMV was the only available immune exposure information.

A multiplex PCR was run with 60 Vbeta primers and 13 Jbeta primers. Generated by immunoSEQ multiplex PCR, the TCRdb table keeps only in-frame clones and is missing some. The sample holds about 160,000 clones, nearly 80% seen once. Regarding this clone: Antigen: not known.

The V and J ends lost 1 base and 8 bases, in that order; junction bases with no gene match: 4. The CDR3 has 13 residues. Germline V CDR1 and CDR2: MGHRA, YSYEKL. The chain couples TRBV4-1 to TRBJ1-2; 7 bases fit TRBD1. The specimen sequenced was PBMCs. The clonotype was recovered from a woman aged 40-49 years in good health and CMV-seronegative. The DNA for the CDR3 is TGCGCCAGCAGCCAAGTCAGGGGGATAGGCTACACCTTC. Its translation: CASSQVRGIGYTF.